This is a list of T cell receptor beta chains from one sample in a study of shared T cell receptors in the human thymus. Data came from immunoSEQ multiplex PCR; TCRdb stores just in-frame clones and leaves some out. The sample lists hundreds of thousands of clones; about 89% were seen once. A further study also used this sample, focusing on human thymus T cells.

The specimen sequenced was thymocytes. The receptors shown here come from a boy less than two years old with a congenital heart defect. Both conserved end residues are part of each CDR3. Fields, in order: J gene, D gene, clone size, V gene, CDR3 DNA, CDR3 protein. A D gene is named only where the DNA matches it firmly. Clone size is stated in some rows and not others, as once, few, many or a class when expanded.

j_gene: TRBJ2-7; d_gene: -; abundance: -; v_gene: TRBV4-2; CDR3nt: TGTGCCAGCAGCCAGGGGGAAGACGGGCGGGACGAGCAGTACTTC; CDR3aa: CASSQGEDGRDEQYF
j_gene: TRBJ2-7; d_gene: -; abundance: -; v_gene: TRBV4-1; CDR3nt: TGCGCCAGCAGCCGAGGAGCGGGTAAACACGAGCAGTACTTC; CDR3aa: CASSRGAGKHEQYF
j_gene: TRBJ2-5; d_gene: TRBD1; abundance: -; v_gene: TRBV25-1; CDR3nt: TGTGCCAGCAGTGCCCCAGGGGGCACAGAGACCCAGTACTTC; CDR3aa: CASSAPGGTETQYF
j_gene: TRBJ2-1; d_gene: TRBD2; abundance: -; v_gene: TRBV7-9; CDR3nt: TGTGCCAGCAGCCAACCGGACAGCGGGAGGGGCTCCTACAATGAGCAGTTCTTC; CDR3aa: CASSQPDSGRGSYNEQFF
j_gene: TRBJ1-1; d_gene: -; abundance: -; v_gene: TRBV2; CDR3nt: TGTGCCAGCAGTGAAGCGGACAGACGAACTGAAGCTTTCTTT; CDR3aa: CASSEADRRTEAFF
j_gene: TRBJ2-2; d_gene: -; abundance: -; v_gene: TRBV7-8; CDR3nt: TGTGCCAGCAGCTTTAAACCTAGTCCGAACACCGGGGAGCTGTTTTTT; CDR3aa: CASSFKPSPNTGELFF
j_gene: TRBJ2-7; d_gene: TRBD1; abundance: -; v_gene: TRBV28; CDR3nt: TGTGCCAGCAGTCCCCCCCCGGGACAGGGGGTTGACGAGCAGTACTTC; CDR3aa: CASSPPPGQGVDEQYF
j_gene: TRBJ1-2; d_gene: TRBD1; abundance: -; v_gene: TRBV7-9; CDR3nt: TGTGCCAGCAGACCAGAGGAAGTGGACAGGGTCTTGTATGGCTACACCTTC; CDR3aa: CASRPEEVDRVLYGYTF
j_gene: TRBJ1-1; d_gene: -; abundance: -; v_gene: TRBV12-5; CDR3nt: TGTGCTAGTGGTTTGGTAAAGGGGAGGGGGGCCGCGAACACTGAAGCTTTCTTT; CDR3aa: CASGLVKGRGAANTEAFF
j_gene: TRBJ2-3; d_gene: TRBD2; abundance: -; v_gene: TRBV28; CDR3nt: TGTGCCAGCAGTCCCGGGACTAGCGGGAAGACAGATACGCAGTATTTT; CDR3aa: CASSPGTSGKTDTQYF
j_gene: TRBJ2-1; d_gene: TRBD2; abundance: -; v_gene: TRBV4-2; CDR3nt: TGTGCCAGCAGCGTGGGGGGGGGTGGGCCTGGGACTGTCAGCTGCAATGAGCAGTTCTTC; CDR3aa: CASSVGGGGPGTVSCNEQFF
j_gene: TRBJ2-5; d_gene: -; abundance: -; v_gene: TRBV6-5; CDR3nt: TGTGCCAGCAGGGGGGGACCTTCCCAAGAGACCCAGTACTTC; CDR3aa: CASRGGPSQETQYF
j_gene: TRBJ1-2; d_gene: -; abundance: once; v_gene: TRBV5-5; CDR3nt: TGTGCCAGCAGCCGTCCCCCACTATACACCTTC; CDR3aa: CASSRPPLYTF
j_gene: TRBJ1-2; d_gene: TRBD1; abundance: -; v_gene: TRBV7-8; CDR3nt: TGTGCCAGCAGCTTACGATTCTGGACAGGGGATGGCTACACCTTC; CDR3aa: CASSLRFWTGDGYTF
j_gene: TRBJ2-5; d_gene: -; abundance: -; v_gene: TRBV10-3; CDR3nt: TGTGCCATCAGTGAGCGTCCAGAGACCCAGTACTTC; CDR3aa: CAISERPETQYF
j_gene: TRBJ1-6; d_gene: -; abundance: once; v_gene: TRBV19; CDR3nt: TGTGCCAGTAGTGTCCCGGGGTTACCCCTCCACTTT; CDR3aa: CASSVPGLPLHF
j_gene: TRBJ1-4; d_gene: -; abundance: few; v_gene: TRBV4-1; CDR3nt: TGCGCCAGCAGCCAAGATCGCGGGGGGTCTAATGAAAAACTGTTTTTT; CDR3aa: CASSQDRGGSNEKLFF
j_gene: TRBJ2-1; d_gene: -; abundance: -; v_gene: TRBV5-4; CDR3nt: TGTGCCAGCAGCTTCTTAGCGAAGAGTTTTGGTGGTGAGCAGTTCTTC; CDR3aa: CASSFLAKSFGGEQFF
j_gene: TRBJ2-2; d_gene: TRBD2; abundance: -; v_gene: TRBV29-1; CDR3nt: TGCAGCGTTGAAATTAGCGGGAGAGCCGGGGAGCTGTTTTTT; CDR3aa: CSVEISGRAGELFF